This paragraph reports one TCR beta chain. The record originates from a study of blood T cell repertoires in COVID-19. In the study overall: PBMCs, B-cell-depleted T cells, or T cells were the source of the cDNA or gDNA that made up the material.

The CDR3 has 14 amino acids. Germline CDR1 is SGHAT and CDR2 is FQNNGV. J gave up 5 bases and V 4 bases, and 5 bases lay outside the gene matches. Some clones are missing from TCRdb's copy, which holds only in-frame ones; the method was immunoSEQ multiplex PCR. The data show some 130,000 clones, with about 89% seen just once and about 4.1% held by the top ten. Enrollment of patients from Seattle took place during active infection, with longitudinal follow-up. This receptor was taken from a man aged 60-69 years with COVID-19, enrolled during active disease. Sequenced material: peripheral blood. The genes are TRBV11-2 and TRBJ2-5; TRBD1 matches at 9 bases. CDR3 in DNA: TGTGCCAGCAGCTCGGGACAGGGTGGGGAGACCCAGTACTTC. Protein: CASSSGQGGETQYF.